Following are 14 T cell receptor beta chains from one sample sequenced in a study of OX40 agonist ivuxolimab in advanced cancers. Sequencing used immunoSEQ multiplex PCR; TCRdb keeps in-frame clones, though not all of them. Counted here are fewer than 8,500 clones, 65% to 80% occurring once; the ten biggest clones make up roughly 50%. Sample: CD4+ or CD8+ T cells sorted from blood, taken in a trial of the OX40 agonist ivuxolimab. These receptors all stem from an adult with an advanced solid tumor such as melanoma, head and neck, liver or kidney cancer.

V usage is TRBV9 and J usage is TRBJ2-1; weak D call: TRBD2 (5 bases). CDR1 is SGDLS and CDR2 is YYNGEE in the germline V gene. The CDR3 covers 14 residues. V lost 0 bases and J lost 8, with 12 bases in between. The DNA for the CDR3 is TGTGCCAGCAGCGTAGGTGGGGTCGGGGATGAGCAGTTCTTC. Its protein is CASSVGGVGDEQFF.

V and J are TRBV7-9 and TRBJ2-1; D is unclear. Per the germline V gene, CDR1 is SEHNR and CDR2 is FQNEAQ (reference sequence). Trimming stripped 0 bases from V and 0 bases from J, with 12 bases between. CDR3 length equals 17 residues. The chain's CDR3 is CASSLAAPTNSYNEQFF. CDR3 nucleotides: TGTGCCAGCAGCTTAGCGGCGCCGACCAACTCCTACAATGAGCAGTTCTTC.

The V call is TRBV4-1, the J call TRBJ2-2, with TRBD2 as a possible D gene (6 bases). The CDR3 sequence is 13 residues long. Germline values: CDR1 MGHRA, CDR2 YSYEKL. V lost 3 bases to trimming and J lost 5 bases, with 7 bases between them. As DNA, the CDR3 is TGCGCCAGCAGCCATGGGGGGACCGGGGAGCTGTTTTTT. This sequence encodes CASSHGGTGELFF.

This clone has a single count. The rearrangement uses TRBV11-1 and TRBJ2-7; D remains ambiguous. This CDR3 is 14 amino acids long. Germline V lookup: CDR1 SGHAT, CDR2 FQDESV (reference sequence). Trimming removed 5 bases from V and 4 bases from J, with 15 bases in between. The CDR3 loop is CASSPIHTRYEQYF. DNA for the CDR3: TGTGCCAGCAGCCCTATCCACACCAGGTACGAGCAGTACTTC.

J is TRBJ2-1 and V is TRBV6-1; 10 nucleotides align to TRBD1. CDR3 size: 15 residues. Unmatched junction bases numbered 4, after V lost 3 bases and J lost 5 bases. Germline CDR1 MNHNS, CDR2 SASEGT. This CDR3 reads CASSDWTGGNNEQFF. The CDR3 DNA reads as TGTGCCAGCAGTGATTGGACAGGGGGGAACAATGAGCAGTTCTTC.

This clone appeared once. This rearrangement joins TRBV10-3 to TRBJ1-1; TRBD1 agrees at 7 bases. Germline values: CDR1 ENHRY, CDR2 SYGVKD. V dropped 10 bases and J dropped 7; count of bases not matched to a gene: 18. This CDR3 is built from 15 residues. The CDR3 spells CATYDRKGAIGEAFF. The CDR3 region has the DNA TGTGCCACCTATGACAGGAAGGGGGCTATCGGTGAAGCTTTCTTT.

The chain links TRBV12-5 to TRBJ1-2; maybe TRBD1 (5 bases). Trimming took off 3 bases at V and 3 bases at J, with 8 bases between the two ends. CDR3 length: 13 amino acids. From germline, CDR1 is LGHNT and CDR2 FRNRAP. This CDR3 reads CASGFSGDYGYTF. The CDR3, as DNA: TGTGCTAGTGGTTTTTCGGGGGACTATGGCTACACCTTC. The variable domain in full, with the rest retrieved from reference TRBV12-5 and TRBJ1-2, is DARVTQTPRHKVTEMGQEVTMRCQPILGHNTVFWYRQTMMQGLELLAYFRNRAPLDDSGMPKDRFSAEMPDATLATLKIQPSEPRDSAVYFCASGFSGDYGYTFGSGTRLTVV.

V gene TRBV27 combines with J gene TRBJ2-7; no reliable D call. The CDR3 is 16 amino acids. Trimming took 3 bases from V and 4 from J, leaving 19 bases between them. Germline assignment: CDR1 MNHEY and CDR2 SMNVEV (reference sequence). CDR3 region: CASSFLPALCCYEQYF. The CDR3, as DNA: TGTGCCAGCAGTTTTCTCCCAGCACTGTGTTGTTACGAGCAGTACTTC.

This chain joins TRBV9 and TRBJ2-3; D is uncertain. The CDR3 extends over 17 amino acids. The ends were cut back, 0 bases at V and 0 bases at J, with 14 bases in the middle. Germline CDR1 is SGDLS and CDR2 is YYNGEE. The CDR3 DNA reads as TGTGCCAGCAGCGTAGAGGGCAGGCCCACCAGCACAGATACGCAGTATTTT. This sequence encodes CASSVEGRPTSTDTQYF.

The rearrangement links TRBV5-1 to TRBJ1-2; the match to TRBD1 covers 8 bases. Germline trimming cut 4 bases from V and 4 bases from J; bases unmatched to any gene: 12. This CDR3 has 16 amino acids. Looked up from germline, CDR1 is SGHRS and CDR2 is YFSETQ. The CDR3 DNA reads TGCGCCAGCAGCGCTTTCCGGGACAGGCAAACCTATGGCTACACCTTC. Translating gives CASSAFRDRQTYGYTF.

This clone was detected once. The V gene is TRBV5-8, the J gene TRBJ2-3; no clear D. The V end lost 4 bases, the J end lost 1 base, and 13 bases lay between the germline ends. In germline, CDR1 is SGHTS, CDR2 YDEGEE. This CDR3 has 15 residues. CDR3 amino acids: CASSADRDRTDTQYF. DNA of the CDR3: TGTGCCAGCAGCGCTGACCGTGATCGCACAGATACGCAGTATTTT.

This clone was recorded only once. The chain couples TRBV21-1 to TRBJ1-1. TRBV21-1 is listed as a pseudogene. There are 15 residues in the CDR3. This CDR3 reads CASSKEKGLNTEAFF. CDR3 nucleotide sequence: TGTGCCAGCAGCAAAGAGAAGGGACTGAACACTGAAGCTTTCTTT.

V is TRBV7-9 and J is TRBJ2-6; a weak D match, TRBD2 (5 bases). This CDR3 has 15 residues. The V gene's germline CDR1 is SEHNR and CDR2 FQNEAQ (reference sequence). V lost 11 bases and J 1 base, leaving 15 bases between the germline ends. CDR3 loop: CAPGLPRSGANVLTF. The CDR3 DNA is TGTGCCCCCGGACTTCCCAGGTCTGGGGCCAACGTCCTGACTTTC.

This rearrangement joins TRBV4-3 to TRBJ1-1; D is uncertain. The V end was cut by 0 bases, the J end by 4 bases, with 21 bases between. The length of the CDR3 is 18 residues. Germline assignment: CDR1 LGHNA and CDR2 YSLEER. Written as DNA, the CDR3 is TGCGCCAGCAGCCAAGATTATCCAGGCACCGAAAAGGGCACTGAAGCTTTCTTT. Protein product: CASSQDYPGTEKGTEAFF.